This TCR beta chain is drawn from a study of identical twins. This clonotype was seen at least ten times. The antigen is unknown. Study findings and constraints: The abundant beta clonotypes from cord blood had fewer insertions, and memory repertoires had none of this.

CDR1 is LNHNV, CDR2 YYDKDF, per germline (reference sequence). The CDR3 spans 15 residues. The V end lost 4 bases, the J end lost 2 bases, and 13 bases lay between the germline ends. TCRdb reprocessed the 5' RACE reads with MiXCR, giving one entry per CDR3 protein. The data hold approximately 150,000 distinct CDR3 sequences, with under 4.5% observed a single time. The specimen was memory T cells sorted from blood. The rearrangement links TRBV15 to TRBJ2-3; perhaps TRBD1 as D (6 bases). This TCR was sampled from a man between 18 and 29 years old in good health. CDR3 residues: CATSTSGDPTDTQYF. CDR3 nucleotide sequence: TGTGCCACCAGCACTTCAGGGGACCCCACAGATACGCAGTATTTT.